This record looks at one T cell receptor beta chain sequence and its context. Its antigen is not identified. These data originate in a study of CD4 T cells in relation to SARS-CoV-2 and coronaviruses. At the level of the study: Shared crossreactive spike epitopes were mapped to their HLA restriction.

Survey-level TCR-beta sequencing used DNA from CEF-cultured naive and memory CD4+ T cells. This table comes from immunoSEQ multiplex PCR, and its TCRdb copy is limited to in-frame clones, with some not included. Altogether about 38,000 clones are present, under 80% being singletons, with the ten largest covering approximately 20%. This CDR3 contains 16 residues. CDR1 MNHEY and CDR2 SMNVEV come from the germline V gene (reference sequence). Trimming pared 5 bases from V and 3 bases from J, leaving 17 bases between. The chain employs TRBV27 and TRBJ1-5, with D possibly matching TRBD1 (6 bases). Sequencing input: memory CD4+ T cells from PBMCs, cultured in vitro. This receptor was identified in an adult with COVID-19. The CDR3 DNA is TGTGCCAGCAGTCCCAGGGGCAGGGCTGCCAATCAGCCCCAGCATTTT. Protein sequence: CASSPRGRAANQPQHF.